The rows below give T cell receptor beta chains drawn from one sample of a study of beta chain features in type 1 diabetes. Repertoires were generated with immunoSEQ multiplex PCR, while TCRdb's copy carries only in-frame clones and drops some. This sample yields 300,000 or so clones, of which roughly an eighth are seen a single time; 0.015% to 0.02% belongs to the top ten. The sequencing input was naive CD4+ T cells from blood. The receptor source for this set is a man aged 30 to 45 with type 1 diabetes. Both conserved end residues are part of each CDR3. The D gene is left open where the match is weak. Clone size is stated in some rows and not others, as once, few, many or a class when expanded.

j_gene | abundance | v_gene | d_gene | CDR3aa | CDR3nt
TRBJ2-1 | few | TRBV5-6 | TRBD2 | CASSLGTSRFDEQFF | TGTGCCAGCAGCCTCGGGACTAGCCGGTTTGATGAGCAGTTCTTC
TRBJ1-5 | - | TRBV7-2 | TRBD1 | CASSRGQETQPQHF | TGTGCCAGCAGCCGTGGACAGGAAACTCAGCCCCAGCATTTT
TRBJ2-1 | - | TRBV5-1 | TRBD1 | CASSPDRANNEQFF | TGCGCCAGCAGCCCAGACAGGGCAAACAATGAGCAGTTCTTC
TRBJ2-7 | - | TRBV2 | - | CASSLDSRYEQYF | TGTGCCAGCAGCCTGGACAGCCGGTACGAGCAGTACTTC
TRBJ2-1 | few | TRBV5-1 | - | CASSLVAGRYNEQFF | TGCGCCAGCAGCTTGGTGGCAGGGAGGTACAATGAGCAGTTCTTC
TRBJ2-4 | few | TRBV6-1 | - | CARQWEYF | TGTGCTAGACAGTGGGAGTACTTC
TRBJ1-1 | few | TRBV29-1 | - | CSVRARTENTEAFF | TGCAGCGTTAGGGCGCGGACAGAGAACACTGAAGCTTTCTTT
TRBJ2-2 | - | TRBV2 | - | CASSEAGGLTGELFF | TGTGCCAGCAGTGAAGCGGGGGGATTAACCGGGGAGCTGTTTTTT
TRBJ2-7 | - | TRBV6-6 | TRBD1 | CASSSGTGSYEQYF | TGTGCCAGCAGCTCCGGGACAGGGTCCTACGAGCAGTACTTC
TRBJ2-1 | - | TRBV7-3 | TRBD2 | CASSLRTSGRNEQFF | TGTGCCAGCAGCTTGAGGACTAGCGGGAGAAATGAGCAGTTCTTC
TRBJ2-1 | - | TRBV2 | TRBD1 | CASTSGTEYFNEQFF | TGTGCCAGCACCTCCGGGACAGAATACTTTAATGAGCAGTTCTTC
TRBJ1-1 | - | TRBV7-9 | - | CASSLAGPWEAFF | TGTGCCAGCAGCTTAGCCGGTCCGTGGGAAGCTTTCTTT
TRBJ1-1 | - | TRBV2 | TRBD1 | CASSAATGGTEAFF | TGTGCCAGCAGCGCTGCAACAGGGGGTACTGAAGCTTTCTTT
TRBJ2-2 | - | TRBV5-1 | TRBD2 | CASIPTSGPGELFF | TGCGCCAGCATCCCGACTAGCGGGCCCGGGGAGCTGTTTTTT
TRBJ1-5 | few | TRBV30 | - | CAWSKDWVGQPQHF | TGTGCCTGGAGTAAGGACTGGGTAGGACAGCCCCAGCATTTT
TRBJ1-5 | few | TRBV18 | - | CASSPQGINQPQHF | TGTGCCAGCTCACCTCAGGGGATCAATCAGCCCCAGCATTTT
TRBJ1-4 | few | TRBV15 | TRBD1 | CATSRDPRGSEKLFF | TGTGCCACCAGCAGAGATCCCAGGGGGAGTGAAAAACTGTTTTTT
TRBJ2-7 | once | TRBV28 | TRBD2 | CASSLLAGKNEQYF | TGTGCCAGCAGTTTACTAGCGGGAAAAAACGAGCAGTACTTC
TRBJ1-1 | few | TRBV14 | - | CASSQGGNTEAFF | TGTGCCAGCAGCCAGGGGGGTAACACTGAAGCTTTCTTT
TRBJ1-5 | - | TRBV19 | - | CASRRLGSNQPQHF | TGTGCCAGTAGGAGACTGGGGAGTAATCAGCCCCAGCATTTT
TRBJ1-2 | - | TRBV7-9 | - | CASSLGDLQGYGYTF | TGTGCCAGCAGCTTAGGGGACCTACAGGGCTATGGCTACACCTTC
TRBJ2-2 | - | TRBV5-1 | - | CASSLDSNTGELFF | TGCGCCAGCAGCTTGGACAGCAACACCGGGGAGCTGTTTTTT
TRBJ2-1 | few | TRBV5-1 | - | CASSLDPSSYNEQFF | TGCGCCAGCAGCTTGGACCCGAGCTCCTACAATGAGCAGTTCTTC
TRBJ2-3 | few | TRBV4-2 | - | CASSQASTDTQYF | TGTGCCAGCAGCCAAGCGAGCACAGATACGCAGTATTTT
TRBJ2-7 | - | TRBV30 | - | CAWSMDTAYEQYF | TGTGCCTGGAGTATGGACACCGCCTACGAGCAGTACTTC
TRBJ2-7 | - | TRBV28 | TRBD1 | CASSPWDRTYEQYF | TGTGCCAGCTCTCCCTGGGACAGAACCTACGAGCAGTACTTC